Following are 32 T cell receptor beta chains from one sample sequenced in a study of blood T cells in healthy people across ages. The authors ran a second PCR of 7 to 11 cycles using a sample-barcoded 5' primer and a J-beta primer mix. TCRdb analysed the 5' RACE reads with MiXCR anew, one entry per CDR3 protein. The table lists more than 450,000 distinct CDR3 sequences, about 27% of them singletons. These records were also assigned to another study, of T cells of mothers and their children.

Sequencing was performed on blood. All receptors come from a boy younger than 10 in good health.

A single count supports this clonotype. V usage is TRBV7-8 and J usage is TRBJ2-7; D not certain. The CDR3 sequence is 13 residues long. Germline CDR1 and CDR2: SGHVS and FQNEAQ. V lost 2 bases and J 3 bases, leaving 8 bases between the germline ends. For the CDR3, the DNA is TGTGCCAGCAGCTTATCTACAGACTACGAGCAGTACTTC. Translating gives CASSLSTDYEQYF.

This clonotype was seen more than once but under ten times. The chain couples TRBV11-2 to TRBJ2-7; TRBD1 matches 9 bases. The CDR3 totals 14 residues. Germline assignment: CDR1 SGHAT and CDR2 FQNNGV. The ends lost 4 bases at V and 7 bases at J; junction bases unmatched: 8. The CDR3: CASSSVQGAWEQYF. The CDR3 DNA follows: TGTGCCAGCAGCTCAGTACAGGGGGCATGGGAGCAGTACTTC.

The chain links TRBV7-9 to TRBJ2-3, with 9 bases matching TRBD2. Germline CDR1 and CDR2: SEHNR and FQNEAQ (reference sequence). This CDR3 spans 15 amino acids. Unmatched junction bases numbered 5, after V lost 5 bases and J lost 2 bases. The CDR3 protein is CASSRGGGVTDTQYF. DNA for the CDR3: TGTGCCAGCAGCCGCGGGGGGGGAGTCACAGATACGCAGTATTTT.

This clonotype has only a few counts. CDR3 amino acids: CASTLNLDEKLFF. The CDR3, as DNA: TGTGCCAGCACCCTAAATTTAGATGAAAAACTGTTTTTT. V gene TRBV2 combines with J gene TRBJ1-4, with unresolved D. This CDR3 region has 13 residues. In germline, CDR1 is SNHLY, CDR2 FYNNEI. V was cut by 7 bases and J by 6 bases, with 12 bases left in between.

The rearrangement joins TRBV20-1 to TRBJ1-4, with TRBD1 as a possible D gene (6 bases). This CDR3 spans 14 amino acids. Germline assignment: CDR1 DFQATT and CDR2 SNEGSKA (reference sequence). Trimming took 1 base from V and 8 from J, leaving 14 bases between them. The CDR3 DNA sequence: TGCAGTGCTAGAGCCCCTAGGGGGGACGAAAAACTGTTTTTT. Protein sequence: CSARAPRGDEKLFF.

V and J are TRBV12-3 or TRBV12-4 and TRBJ2-2, with D possibly matching TRBD2 (6 bases). The V end was cut by 5 bases, the J end by 6 bases, with 10 bases between. This CDR3 has 13 amino acids. The CDR3 protein is CASSPPGAGELFF. The CDR3 bases are TGTGCCAGCAGTCCCCCGGGGGCCGGGGAGCTGTTTTTT.

A few counts support this clonotype. CDR3 region: CATGTGTNEKLFF. CDR3 sequence (DNA): TGTGCCACCGGGACAGGGACTAATGAAAAACTGTTTTTT. The rearrangement uses TRBV10-3 and TRBJ1-4; 9 nucleotides align to TRBD1. V lost 10 bases to trimming and J lost 2 bases; unmatched junction nucleotides: 2. The germline CDR1 and CDR2 sequences are ENHRY and SYGVKD. The CDR3 totals 13 residues.

The genes are TRBV2 and TRBJ1-2; possible D gene TRBD1, 5 bases. Trimming took off 11 bases at V and 8 bases at J, with 18 bases between the two ends. The CDR3 length is 12 residues. Germline CDR1 is SNHLY and CDR2 is FYNNEI. The CDR3 loop is CALPGGTRGYTF. CDR3 in DNA: TGTGCCCTTCCCGGAGGGACGCGGGGCTACACCTTC.

The chain's CDR3 is CSVEEWGYTF. The DNA for the CDR3 is TGCAGCGTTGAAGAATGGGGCTACACCTTC. J is TRBJ1-2 and V is TRBV29-1, with D hard to call. The length of the CDR3 is 10 residues. V was clipped by 0 bases and J by 8 bases, with 4 bases between them. CDR1 is SQVTM and CDR2 is ANQGSEA in the germline V gene.

This clonotype was recorded at least ten times. The gene calls are TRBV4-3 and TRBJ2-2; D possibly corresponds to TRBD2 (6 bases). Germline V gene data show CDR1 as LGHNA and CDR2 as YSLEER. The V gene lost 2 bases and the J gene lost 7 bases, with 11 bases spanning the gap. The length of the CDR3 is 14 residues. CDR3 amino acids: CASSQRLVDGELFF. CDR3 in DNA: TGCGCCAGCAGCCAAAGACTAGTCGACGGGGAGCTGTTTTTT.

The chain recombines TRBV7-9 with TRBJ2-4; no firm D call. CDR1 is SEHNR and CDR2 is FQNEAQ in the germline V gene (reference sequence). Trimming took 5 bases from V and 5 from J, leaving 13 bases between them. CDR3 length equals 14 residues. This CDR3 reads CASSPRRDENIQYF. The CDR3 nucleotides are TGTGCCAGCAGCCCCAGAAGGGATGAAAACATTCAGTACTTC.

This clonotype was detected once. This sequence joins TRBV10-3 and TRBJ2-5, with 11 bases that match TRBD2. The closer fit of TRBJ2-7 to the DNA end suggests the J call may be wrong. The germline gives CDR1 ENHRY, CDR2 SYGVKD. CDR3 length equals 15 residues. CDR3 bases: TGTGCCATCAGTGAGTCGGGACTAGCGGACTACGAGCAGTACTTC. It yields the protein CAISESGLADYEQYF.

The sample holds many counts of this clonotype. J is TRBJ2-6 and V is TRBV7-9; D is undetermined. The length of the CDR3 is 15 residues. V was pared by 0 bases and J by 0 bases, with 3 bases between. Germline V gene sequence: CDR1 SEHNR, CDR2 FQNEAQ (reference sequence). The CDR3 reads CASSLAVSGANVLTF. The CDR3 DNA reads TGTGCCAGCAGCTTAGCGGTCTCTGGGGCCAACGTCCTGACTTTC.

The rearrangement uses TRBV6-6 and TRBJ2-5; 9 nucleotides align to TRBD2. The J call may be faulty, since TRBJ2-1 better matches the DNA end. This CDR3 spans 14 amino acids. The germline CDR1 and CDR2 sequences are MNHNY and SVGAGI (reference sequence). CDR3 DNA sequence: TGTGCCAGCAGCTTAGCGGGGGCCGATAATGAGCAGTTCTTC. It yields the protein CASSLAGADNEQFF.

This clonotype was picked up a small number of times. The rearrangement joins TRBV27 to TRBJ2-5; 8 bases fit TRBD2. The J call may be faulty, since TRBJ2-1 better matches the DNA end. The CDR3 is made up of 15 amino acids. Looked up from germline, CDR1 is MNHEY and CDR2 is SMNVEV (reference sequence). CDR3 sequence: CASSFSSGGYNEQFF. The CDR3 nucleotides read TGTGCCAGCAGTTTTTCAAGCGGGGGATACAATGAGCAGTTCTTC.

This clonotype occurred a few times. J is TRBJ2-1 and V is TRBV5-1, with D hard to call. With 4 bases removed from V and 0 bases from J, the gap between germline ends came to 8 bases. This CDR3 has 14 amino acids. The germline CDR1 and CDR2 sequences are SGHRS and YFSETQ. The CDR3 nucleotides are TGCGCCAGCAGCCAAGACGGCTCCTACAATGAGCAGTTCTTC. This codes for CASSQDGSYNEQFF.

This clonotype was counted only a few times. The rearrangement uses TRBV7-2 and TRBJ2-5; no clear D. The V end was cut by 2 bases, the J end by 5 bases, with 6 bases between. The CDR3 is made up of 12 amino acids. CDR1 is SGHTA and CDR2 is FQGNSA in the germline V gene. CDR3 in amino acids: CASSLQTETQYF. Here the CDR3 DNA reads TGTGCCAGCAGCTTACAAACGGAGACCCAGTACTTC.

This chain links TRBV5-1 with TRBJ2-5; D tentatively fits TRBD1 or TRBD2 (5 bases each). The CDR3 is 15 residues long. Per germline, CDR1 SGHRS and CDR2 YFSETQ. Trimming removed 2 bases from V and 4 bases from J, with 15 bases in between. The CDR3 DNA is TGCGCCAGCAGCTTTGGGGACCCCATCGCAGAGACCCAGTACTTC. Amino acid sequence: CASSFGDPIAETQYF.

The rearrangement links TRBV10-3 to TRBJ1-6; 8 bases are a match to TRBD1. This CDR3 comprises 18 residues. V dropped 10 bases and J dropped 7; count of bases not matched to a gene: 21. Germline assignment: CDR1 ENHRY and CDR2 SYGVKD. CDR3 region: CASTDVTGTGSLNSPLHF. For the CDR3, the DNA is TGTGCCAGTACGGACGTTACCGGGACAGGCTCTTTGAATTCACCCCTCCACTTT.

This clonotype was seen only a few times. The genes are TRBV5-8 and TRBJ2-1; the match to TRBD2 covers 12 bases. Looked up from germline, CDR1 is SGHTS and CDR2 is YDEGEE. The CDR3 spans 16 residues. V was clipped by 7 bases and J by 4 bases; unmatched bases: 9. The CDR3 DNA is TGTGCCAGCCGAGTGAGACTAGCGGGGGTATACAATGAGCAGTTCTTC. Protein sequence: CASRVRLAGVYNEQFF.

Only a few counts were recorded for this clonotype. This sequence joins TRBV27 and TRBJ2-2; unclear D gene. Germline assignment: CDR1 MNHEY and CDR2 SMNVEV (reference sequence). With 4 bases removed from V and 5 bases from J, the gap between germline ends came to 11 bases. This CDR3 has 14 amino acids. The CDR3 here is CASSSQSWTGELFF. The CDR3 DNA reads as TGTGCCAGCAGTTCCCAGAGTTGGACCGGGGAGCTGTTTTTT.

This clonotype has a handful of counts. The V and J genes are TRBV6-2 or TRBV6-3 and TRBJ1-1; D is possibly TRBD1 (5 bases). From germline, CDR1 is MNHEY and CDR2 SVGEGT. V gave up 4 bases and J gave up 7 bases, with 10 bases separating them. There are 12 residues in the CDR3. The chain's CDR3 is CASSSDRSEAFF. CDR3 nucleotides: TGTGCCAGCAGTTCTGACAGAAGTGAAGCTTTCTTT.

Remarks on this clonotype: This CDR3 is missing its conserved last phenylalanine or tryptophan, likely due to a read error. This chain links TRBV7-8 with TRBJ2-5; 10 nucleotides match TRBD2. The J call may be faulty, since TRBJ2-1 better matches the DNA end. The CDR3 extends over 16 amino acids. Germline loops: CDR1 SGHVS, CDR2 FQNEAQ. CDR3 sequence: CASSLAGAGGHNEQFL. The DNA for the CDR3 is TGTGCCAGCAGCTTAGCGGGAGCGGGAGGGCACAATGAGCAGTTCCTC.

The J gene is TRBJ2-5, the V gene TRBV4-2; 9 bases are a match to TRBD2. Germline V lookup: CDR1 LGHNA, CDR2 YNFKEQ. CDR3 length: 17 residues. V lost 0 bases to trimming and J lost 5 bases; unmatched junction nucleotides: 10. CDR3 region: CASSQEPPREGRETQYF. The CDR3 coding sequence is TGTGCCAGCAGCCAAGAGCCTCCGCGGGAGGGCCGGGAGACCCAGTACTTC.

Only a few counts were recorded for this clonotype. A read error may produce the germline difference seen at one junction end. The rearrangement uses TRBV7-8 and TRBJ2-3, with D perhaps assigned TRBD1 or TRBD2 (5 bases each). The CDR3 contains 17 residues. Germline assignment: CDR1 SGHVS and CDR2 FQNEAQ. The CDR3 DNA reads as TGTGCCAGCAGCCTAGCCCCCTGGGGCTCTAGCACAGATACGCAGTATTTT. Translated: CASSLAPWGSSTDTQYF.

This clonotype was recorded only once. This rearrangement joins TRBV7-9 to TRBJ2-7; 7 positions match TRBD1. J lost 3 bases, V lost 1 base, and 12 bases had no gene match. The length of the CDR3 is 17 residues. Per germline, CDR1 SEHNR and CDR2 FQNEAQ (reference sequence). The CDR3 region has the DNA TGTGCCAGCAGCTTAGTCTACAGGGGTTGGGAAAGCTACGAGCAGTACTTC. Translation gives CASSLVYRGWESYEQYF.

This clonotype was seen more than once but under ten times. This chain links TRBV29-1 with TRBJ2-5; D is unclear. The CDR3 consists of 13 residues. The germline gives CDR1 SQVTM, CDR2 ANQGSEA. V was shortened by 6 bases and J by 2 bases, with 13 bases between the two germline ends. The CDR3: CSVGFVLQETQYF. CDR3 DNA sequence: TGCAGCGTGGGCTTCGTGCTTCAAGAGACCCAGTACTTC.

The sample holds a few counts of this clonotype. The chain recombines TRBV5-5 with TRBJ2-1, with D possibly TRBD1 on 5 matching bases. V lost 0 bases to trimming and J lost 0 bases, with 16 bases between them. The V gene's germline CDR1 is SGHKS and CDR2 YYEKEE (reference sequence). The CDR3 is 18 amino acids. DNA of the CDR3: TGTGCCAGCAGCTTGGCCCGGCAGGGCCCGGGCTCCTACAATGAGCAGTTCTTC. It encodes CASSLARQGPGSYNEQFF.

This clonotype was seen at least ten times. The gene calls are TRBV20-1 and TRBJ2-3; D is perhaps TRBD2 (6 bases). The ends were cut back, 2 bases at V and 2 bases at J, with 14 bases in the middle. The CDR3 length is 15 residues. Germline CDR1 and CDR2: DFQATT and SNEGSKA (reference sequence). The CDR3 nucleotides are TGCAGTGCTAGACCCGGGACTTCATACACAGATACGCAGTATTTT. Translated, it gives CSARPGTSYTDTQYF.

This clonotype was seen a handful of times. V is TRBV15 and J is TRBJ1-3, with TRBD1 identical over 9 bases. The V and J ends lost 2 bases and 0 bases, in that order; junction bases with no gene match: 5. This CDR3 has 17 amino acids. Per germline, CDR1 LNHNV and CDR2 YYDKDF (reference sequence). The CDR3 region has the DNA TGTGCCACCAGCAGATTCCCGGGACAGGGCTCTGGAAACACCATATATTTT. Amino acids: CATSRFPGQGSGNTIYF.

This clonotype was recorded a few times. The chain carries TRBV4-2 and TRBJ1-6; the D is unclear. The CDR3 contains 17 residues. From germline, CDR1 is LGHNA and CDR2 YNFKEQ. V gave up 1 base and J gave up 9 bases, with 19 bases separating them. The CDR3 sequence is CASSQGPPFREFSPLHF. In nucleotides, the CDR3 is TGTGCCAGCAGCCAAGGTCCCCCCTTCCGGGAATTTTCACCCCTCCACTTT.

This clonotype turned up a few times. The chain links TRBV20-1 to TRBJ1-1; no clear D. The V end was cut by 5 bases, the J end by 6 bases, with 13 bases between. The CDR3 is 12 residues long. Germline CDR1 is DFQATT and CDR2 is SNEGSKA (reference sequence). This CDR3 is CSASDGRAEAFF. The CDR3 DNA is TGCAGTGCTTCGGACGGCCGCGCTGAAGCTTTCTTT.